This TCR beta chain originates from a study of Ad26.COV2.S vaccination and SARS-CoV-2 variants. The study, taken as a whole, reports: Reported post-vaccination CD8+ and CD4+ T cell responses to spike showed substantial breadth. The placebo group had lower spike-specific TCR breadth than the vaccine recipients did.

The data were produced by immunoSEQ multiplex PCR, yet TCRdb's version contains in-frame clones alone and is incomplete. The sample has roughly 400,000 clones; about 90% are singletons. Worth noting for this clone: Its specificity is unknown.

Treatment defined: some 20 received Ad26.COV2.S at low or high dose, single or two shots; 5 received placebo; per-sample allocation not given. All samples were drawn on day 63, counting from the first vaccine or placebo injection. CDR3 length: 14 amino acids. V lost 9 bases and J lost 1, with 15 bases in between. CDR1 ENHRY and CDR2 SYGVKD come from the germline V gene. This TCR came from a person between 18 and 60 years old who received the Ad26.COV2.S COVID-19 vaccine or a placebo. The sequencing here drew on peripheral blood, taken in a trial of Ad26.COV2.S vaccine versus placebo. The chain uses TRBV10-3 and TRBJ1-1; D might be TRBD1 (5 bases). Here the CDR3 DNA reads TGTGCCATAAACCCAGGGATCGGGAACACTGAAGCTTTCTTT. Translation gives CAINPGIGNTEAFF.